Listed below are T cell receptor beta chains from one sample, sequenced in a study of OX40 agonist ivuxolimab in advanced cancers. Sequenced by immunoSEQ multiplex PCR; TCRdb stores in-frame clones only, minus some. The sample lists 90,000 to 100,000 clones; roughly 88% were seen once. The source material was CD4+ or CD8+ T cells sorted from blood, sampled in a trial of the OX40 agonist ivuxolimab. These receptors were obtained from an adult with an advanced solid tumor such as melanoma, head and neck, liver or kidney cancer. The CDR3 runs from the conserved cysteine through the conserved F or W. Each record gives: clone size, D gene, J gene, V gene, CDR3 DNA, CDR3 protein. A D gene is named only where the DNA matches it firmly. Not every row has a clone size; where given, it reads once, few, many or a size class.

>.|.|TRBJ1-1|TRBV6-5
TGTGCCAGCACCCCGCCCGGGAACACTGAAGCTTTCTTT
CASTPPGNTEAFF
>.|.|TRBJ1-2|TRBV7-2
TGTGCCAGCAGCCCCAGTCGGGGGGGTGGCTACACCTTC
CASSPSRGGGYTF
>few|.|TRBJ2-7|TRBV2
TGTGCCAGCAGTGAAGGGTTCTACGAGCAGTACTTC
CASSEGFYEQYF
>.|.|TRBJ1-1|TRBV20-1
TGCAGTGCTAGAGACACTGAAGCTTTCTTT
CSARDTEAFF
>.|.|TRBJ2-3|TRBV6-5
TGTGCCAGCAGTTACTCGGCCCCGGGGAGGCAGTATTTT
CASSYSAPGRQYF
>.|.|TRBJ1-5|TRBV28
TGTGCCAGCACCCTCTCTAGAACCAATCAGCCCCAGCATTTT
CASTLSRTNQPQHF
>few|TRBD1|TRBJ1-1|TRBV28
TGTGCCAGCAACAAACAGGGGACTGAAGCTTTCTTT
CASNKQGTEAFF
>once|.|TRBJ2-2|TRBV2
TGTGCCAGCGGGGGGACTCCGCCCGGGGAGCTGTTTTTT
CASGGTPPGELFF
>.|.|TRBJ2-2|TRBV7-9
TGTGCCAGCAGCCCGCCAAACCCGGGGACCGGGGAGCTGTTTTTT
CASSPPNPGTGELFF
>.|.|TRBJ2-7|TRBV12-2
TGTGCAAGTCGCTCCCCCCGAGACAGGAGCTCCTACGAGCAGTACTTC
CASRSPRDRSSYEQYF
>.|.|TRBJ1-1|TRBV5-1
TGCGCCAGCAGCTTGGCAGGTTGGCAGGATGAAGCTTTCTTT
CASSLAGWQDEAFF
>.|.|TRBJ1-1|TRBV19
TGTGCCAGTAGTATCCAGGGCTTTAACACTGAAGCTTTCTTT
CASSIQGFNTEAFF
>.|.|TRBJ2-1|TRBV7-9
TGTGCCAGCAGAATTACAGGGATGTTCAACGATGAGCAGTTCTTC
CASRITGMFNDEQFF
>once|.|TRBJ2-1|TRBV20-1
TGCAGTGCTAGAGTATGGAATGAGCAGTTCTTC
CSARVWNEQFF
>.|.|TRBJ2-1|TRBV7-2
TGTGCCAGCAGCCTAGATGAGCAGCCATACAATGAGCAGTTCTTC
CASSLDEQPYNEQFF
>.|.|TRBJ2-3|TRBV14
TGTGCCAGCAGCCAAGAGGGGCGAGATACGCAGTATTTT
CASSQEGRDTQYF
>.|TRBD1|TRBJ2-3|TRBV11-2
TGTGCCAGCAGGGTGACAGGGGGGACAGATACGCAGTATTTT
CASRVTGGTDTQYF
>.|.|TRBJ2-4|TRBV5-1
TGCGCCAGCAGCTTGGGTCCTGATGGGGGTGGGGAAAACATTCAGTACTTC
CASSLGPDGGGENIQYF
>.|.|TRBJ2-1|TRBV19
TGTGCCACCGTAACTTGGAATGAGCAGTTCTTC
CATVTWNEQFF
>.|.|TRBJ1-2|TRBV29-1
TGCAGCGTTGCCAGAGTGGGATCGAACTATGGCTACACCTTC
CSVARVGSNYGYTF
>.|.|TRBJ2-1|TRBV11-2
TGTGCCAGCAGCCGGACAGCCTCCTACAATGAGCAGTTCTTC
CASSRTASYNEQFF
>once|.|TRBJ2-3|TRBV28
TGTGCCAGCAGTCAGAGTTGGAGCACAGATACGCAGTATTTT
CASSQSWSTDTQYF
>.|TRBD2|TRBJ2-1|TRBV2
TGTGCCAGATCCGGAGAGCGGGGCCAAACCTACAATGAGCAGTTCTTC
CARSGERGQTYNEQFF
>.|.|TRBJ1-5|TRBV19
TGTGCCAGCGCTAATCCCCCAGCCGTTCAGCCCCAGCATTTT
CASANPPAVQPQHF
>.|.|TRBJ2-3|TRBV4-3
TGCGCCAGCAGCCAAGATGCCGGGATCGAGTCTGATACGCAGTATTTT
CASSQDAGIESDTQYF
>few|.|TRBJ1-1|TRBV4-2
TGTGCCAGCAGCCAAGATAGTCAGGGGTACACTGAAGCTTTCTTT
CASSQDSQGYTEAFF
>.|.|TRBJ2-7|TRBV6-9
TGTGCCAGCAGTTATAGGCACGGGTTGTCCATATCCGGACGTATCCGAATTTACGAGCAGTACTTC
CASSYRHGLSISGRIRIYEQYF
>.|.|TRBJ1-5|TRBV28
TGTGCCAGCAGTCAGGGGTACCAGCCCCAGCATTTT
CASSQGYQPQHF